This entry concerns a single T cell receptor beta chain. This entry belongs to a study of blood T cell repertoires in COVID-19. Study-wide context: Samples representing acute and convalescent COVID-19 were sourced from the United States, Italy and Spain. T cells, B-cell-depleted T cells, or PBMCs supplied cDNA or gDNA.

Authors' methods: Estimation of nucleated cell counts relied on the amplification of reference gene primers. Sequenced by immunoSEQ multiplex PCR; TCRdb stores in-frame clones only, minus some. That table supplies the V and J calls and clone size; D and trimming were determined from the DNA. The data show around 250,000 clones, roughly 80% seen once. The V gene lost 5 bases and the J gene lost 4 bases, with 20 bases spanning the gap. Germline values: CDR1 SEHNR, CDR2 FQNEAQ (reference sequence). This CDR3 contains 17 residues. This clonotype was sampled from a man in his fifties or sixties with active or convalescent COVID-19. The genes are TRBV7-9 and TRBJ1-4; maybe TRBD1 (5 bases). Sequencing input: peripheral blood. The CDR3 DNA reads as TGTGCCAGCAGCCCCCGACCCGACCAGGGTATTAATGAAAAACTGTTTTTT. It translates to CASSPRPDQGINEKLFF.